These 29 T cell receptor beta chains share one sample of origin, sequenced in a study of T cell repertoires in cytomegalovirus infection (dated by TCRdb to 2018 to 2020). What this sample's treatment or condition label stands for: in vitro stimulation with specific CMV peptide epitopes to enrich CMV-specific T cells. The reads were generated on an Illumina HiSeq 1500. TCRdb reanalyzed the raw reads on its own, using fastp at Q25 for trimming and MiXCR for clone calling, and kept in-frame beta chains. When rows share a CDR3 protein, they turn into one entry using the most common DNA and genes. The sample table holds 750,000 to 950,000 distinct CDR3 sequences, of which about 29% were seen once. Of the sample, about an eighth is held by the ten largest clones. These receptors have no identified antigens. The sequenced sample was cultured CD8+ T cells from PBMCs, obtained from culture after CMV antigen stimulation. These TCRs come from a human donor in good health (CMV status not recorded). Some clones in this sample may be carry-over from other donors' samples.

This clonotype occurred a few times. The chain is built from TRBV2 and TRBJ2-4; maybe TRBD1 (5 bases). Germline V gene data show CDR1 as SNHLY and CDR2 as FYNNEI. The V and J ends lost 5 bases and 3 bases respectively, with 14 bases between them. The CDR3 covers 15 residues. CDR3 sequence reads: CASSPGFGVKNIQYF. CDR3 sequence (DNA): TGTGCCAGCAGTCCAGGGTTTGGGGTCAAAAACATTCAGTACTTC. Full variable domain (rest looked up from reference TRBV2 and TRBJ2-4): EPEVTQTPSHQVTQMGQEVILRCVPISNHLYFYWYRQILGQKVEFLVSFYNNEISEKSEIFDDQFSVERPDGSNFTLKIRSTKLEDSAMYFCASSPGFGVKNIQYFGAGTRLSVL.

This clonotype was detected ten times or more. This sequence joins TRBV7-2 and TRBJ2-2; D is perhaps TRBD1 (5 bases). The germline V gene has CDR1 SGHTA and CDR2 FQGNSA. Trimming took 2 bases from V and 1 from J, leaving 20 bases between them. This CDR3 has 19 amino acids. CDR3 DNA sequence: TGTGCCAGCAGCTTACCCCGTGGTTCGACAGCGAAGAACACCGGGGAGCTGTTTTTT. Encoded protein: CASSLPRGSTAKNTGELFF.

The rearrangement uses TRBV28 and TRBJ2-7; TRBD1 matches at 10 bases. Looked up from germline, CDR1 is MDHEN and CDR2 is SYDVKM. CDR3 size: 13 residues. With V trimmed by 5 bases and J by 3 bases, 1 base remained unmatched. The CDR3 coding sequence is TGTGCCAGCAGTGGGACAGGGGACTACGAGCAGTACTTC. Its translation is CASSGTGDYEQYF.

V and J are TRBV6-8 and TRBJ2-5; D possibly matches TRBD1 or TRBD2 (5 bases each). Per germline, CDR1 MNHGY and CDR2 SAAAGT. The CDR3 is 16 amino acids. Trimming left V 3 bases short and J 2 bases short, with 16 bases between. CDR3 in amino acids: CASSYEGLARQETQYF. Written as DNA, the CDR3 is TGTGCCAGCAGTTATGAGGGGTTAGCGCGGCAAGAGACCCAGTACTTC.

There are many counts of this clonotype. V is TRBV7-9 and J is TRBJ2-7, with 7 positions matching TRBD1. The ends lost 1 base at V and 0 bases at J; junction bases unmatched: 24. The CDR3 is 22 amino acids. The germline V gene has CDR1 SEHNR and CDR2 FQNEAQ (reference sequence). As DNA, the CDR3 is TGTGCCAGCAGCTTAGGGGACAGAGCCGCGGCAGAGTGGGGACCCAACTCCTACGAGCAGTACGTC. This sequence encodes CASSLGDRAAAEWGPNSYEQYV.

This clonotype appeared a few times. This chain links TRBV10-3 with TRBJ2-2, with 9 bases fitting TRBD2. Germline-derived CDR1 and CDR2 are ENHRY and SYGVKD. Trimming removed 7 bases from V and 1 base from J; junction bases left unmatched: 7. The CDR3 loop spans 16 amino acids. Here the CDR3 reads CAIMSSGGKNTGELFF. The CDR3 DNA reads TGTGCCATCATGAGTAGCGGGGGCAAGAACACCGGGGAGCTGTTTTTT.

The CDR3, as DNA: TGTGCCAGCAGCCCGAAGGACAGAAACACTGAAGCTTTCTTT. The encoded protein is CASSPKDRNTEAFF. This chain links TRBV7-6 with TRBJ1-1; possible D gene TRBD1, 6 bases. Germline assignment: CDR1 SGHVS and CDR2 FNYEAQ. Trimming left V 5 bases short and J 2 bases short, with 12 bases between. This CDR3 spans 14 amino acids.

This clonotype has just a few counts. The genes are TRBV7-6 and TRBJ2-5, with 8 bases matching TRBD1. V gave up 4 bases and J gave up 1 base; unmatched junction bases: 2. The germline gives CDR1 SGHVS, CDR2 FNYEAQ. CDR3 length equals 14 residues. As DNA, the CDR3 is TGTGCCAGCAGCTGGGACAGGACCCAAGAGACCCAGTACTTC. It is translated as CASSWDRTQETQYF.

The CDR3 DNA reads as TGTGCCAGCAGTGACGCGGACAGGGGGTTCGATGGCTACACCTTC. Protein sequence: CASSDADRGFDGYTF. The genes are TRBV2 and TRBJ1-2; the match to TRBD1 covers 10 bases. From germline, CDR1 is SNHLY and CDR2 FYNNEI. The CDR3 contains 15 residues. The V and J ends lost 3 bases and 6 bases, in that order; junction bases with no gene match: 7.

The J gene is TRBJ2-5, the V gene TRBV5-1; D is unresolved. Looked up from germline, CDR1 is SGHRS and CDR2 is YFSETQ. The CDR3 sequence is 12 residues long. Trimming cost V 4 bases and J 0 bases, with 4 bases left between them. The CDR3: CASSNNQETQYF. Here the CDR3 DNA reads TGCGCCAGCAGCAACAACCAAGAGACCCAGTACTTC.

This clonotype was found a few times. V gene TRBV9 combines with J gene TRBJ1-5, with a weak D call TRBD1 (6 bases). Germline V gene sequence: CDR1 SGDLS, CDR2 YYNGEE. Trimming removed 4 bases from V and 9 bases from J, with 14 bases in between. There are 13 residues in the CDR3. The CDR3 DNA reads as TGTGCCAGCAGCTCCGATGGGGGCCGGCCCCAGCATTTT. Its protein is CASSSDGGRPQHF.

This rearrangement joins TRBV7-4 to TRBJ2-7; D gene uncertain. The CDR3 is 14 amino acids. Trimming removed 4 bases at V and 1 base at J, with 11 bases between. Germline V CDR1 and CDR2: SGHVT, SQSDAQ. The CDR3, as DNA: TGTGCCAGCAGCTCCGAAAGAAGGTCCTACGAGCAGTACGTC. Protein sequence: CASSSERRSYEQYV.

CDR3 amino acids: CASSFTYPISGEKLFF. The CDR3 region has the DNA TGTGCCAGCAGTTTCACCTATCCCATTAGCGGTGAAAAACTGTTTTTT. This rearrangement joins TRBV27 to TRBJ1-4; D is unresolved. The V gene lost 3 bases and the J gene lost 7 bases, with 18 bases spanning the gap. The germline gives CDR1 MNHEY, CDR2 SMNVEV (reference sequence). The CDR3 spans 16 residues.

V gene TRBV19 combines with J gene TRBJ2-1; D perhaps matches TRBD1 (5 bases). The V and J ends lost 2 bases and 2 bases respectively, with 10 bases between them. CDR3 length: 15 amino acids. Germline V gene sequence: CDR1 LNHDA, CDR2 SQIVND (reference sequence). The DNA for the CDR3 is TGTGCCAGTAGTATAAGCGACAGTACCTACAATGAGCAGTTCTTC. Translated: CASSISDSTYNEQFF.

This clonotype was seen more than once but under ten times. The chain couples TRBV6-8 to TRBJ1-1, with no clear D. CDR1 is MNHGY, CDR2 SAAAGT, per germline. The CDR3 totals 14 residues. V lost 3 bases and J 0 bases, leaving 8 bases between the germline ends. The CDR3 nucleotides read TGTGCCAGCAGTTATAAGGTGATGAACACTGAAGCTTTCTTT. The encoded protein is CASSYKVMNTEAFF.

The chain employs TRBV7-9 and TRBJ2-7, with D possibly matching TRBD2 (6 bases). Per germline, CDR1 SEHNR and CDR2 FQNEAQ (reference sequence). V lost 5 bases and J 5 bases, leaving 16 bases between the germline ends. This CDR3 has 14 residues. The CDR3 nucleotides read TGTGCCAGCAGCCCACTAGCAGTTTCCAACGAGCAGTACGTC. Translated, it gives CASSPLAVSNEQYV.

This clonotype was counted only a few times. The J gene is TRBJ1-5, the V gene TRBV27; the D gene is possibly TRBD1 (5 bases). With 3 bases removed from V and 7 bases from J, the gap between germline ends came to 13 bases. This CDR3 is built from 14 residues. Germline lookup yields CDR1 MNHEY and CDR2 SMNVEV (reference sequence). The CDR3 DNA reads TGTGCCAGCAGTTTCGGGCAGGGAGAACAGCCCCAGCATTTT. It codes for CASSFGQGEQPQHF.

This clonotype was found many times. The chain employs TRBV20-1 and TRBJ2-5; the D is unclear. The germline gives CDR1 DFQATT, CDR2 SNEGSKA (reference sequence). The CDR3 totals 11 residues. The ends were cut back, 3 bases at V and 5 bases at J, with 7 bases in the middle. The CDR3 DNA is TGCAGTGCTAGTATCGGTGAGACCCAGTACTTC. Amino acid sequence: CSASIGETQYF.

This chain joins TRBV6-5 and TRBJ1-6, with D possibly TRBD1 on 6 matching bases. V was pared by 3 bases and J by 7 bases, with 16 bases between. Germline-derived CDR1 and CDR2 are MNHEY and SVGAGI. This CDR3 spans 16 amino acids. The CDR3 DNA follows: TGTGCCAGCAGTTATGGGGGGGCAGGTGAAAATTCACCCCTCCACTTT. It translates to CASSYGGAGENSPLHF.

The rearrangement joins TRBV7-9 to TRBJ2-7; D could derive from TRBD1 or TRBD2 (6 bases each). V lost 5 bases and J 6 bases, leaving 20 bases between the germline ends. Germline CDR1 is SEHNR and CDR2 is FQNEAQ (reference sequence). The CDR3 is made up of 15 amino acids. The CDR3 region is CASSPPTPGAGEQYV. The CDR3 nucleotides read TGTGCCAGCAGCCCACCCACACCGGGGGCCGGCGAGCAGTACGTC.

In DNA form, the CDR3 reads TGTGCCAGCAGGACTAGCGGGGGGGAGCAAGAGACCCAGTACTTC. This gives the protein CASRTSGGEQETQYF. The chain combines TRBV6-5 with TRBJ2-5, with TRBD2 identical over 14 bases. J gave up 2 bases and V 6 bases, and 2 bases lay outside the gene matches. The CDR3 consists of 15 residues. Germline V lookup: CDR1 MNHEY, CDR2 SVGAGI.

This rearrangement joins TRBV7-8 to TRBJ2-7; D uncertain. The CDR3 runs to 15 residues. The V gene's germline CDR1 is SGHVS and CDR2 FQNEAQ. Trimming shortened V by 4 bases and J by 3 bases, and 16 bases separated the two germline ends. The CDR3 region has the DNA TGTGCCAGCAGCTCCATTGACACCTTAGGCTACGAGCAGTACTTC. This sequence encodes CASSSIDTLGYEQYF. Together with reference TRBV7-8 and TRBJ2-7, the CDR3 gives the full variable domain: GAGVSQSPRYKVAKRGQDVALRCDPISGHVSLFWYQQALGQGPEFLTYFQNEAQLDKSGLPSDRFFAERPEGSVSTLKIQRTQQEDSAVYLCASSSIDTLGYEQYFGPGTRLTVT.

This chain links TRBV7-9 with TRBJ2-4; a weak D match, TRBD2 (7 bases). V was shortened by 10 bases and J by 2 bases, with 15 bases between the two germline ends. Germline V gene data show CDR1 as SEHNR and CDR2 as FQNEAQ (reference sequence). CDR3 length: 14 residues. The chain's CDR3 is CATTGGSTKNIQYF. In nucleotides, the CDR3 is TGTGCCACCACGGGGGGCTCGACCAAAAACATTCAGTACTTC.

This clonotype occurred many times. The chain carries TRBV14 and TRBJ2-3; the match to TRBD1 covers 10 bases. Germline V gives CDR1 SGHDN, CDR2 FVKESK. Losses at the gene ends were 6 bases for V and 7 bases for J; bases not matched to a gene: 10. The CDR3 loop spans 15 amino acids. This CDR3 reads CASSPDRGLTNTQYF. In DNA form, the CDR3 reads TGTGCCAGCAGTCCTGACAGGGGGCTTACAAATACGCAGTATTTT.

The chain uses TRBV6-6 and TRBJ1-2, with no clear D. The CDR3 runs to 15 residues. The V end was cut by 6 bases, the J end by 3 bases, with 17 bases between. Germline loops: CDR1 MNHNY, CDR2 SVGAGI (reference sequence). The CDR3 loop is CASSHFEPTDYGYTF. In nucleotides, the CDR3 is TGTGCCAGCAGCCACTTCGAACCCACGGACTATGGCTACACCTTC.

This clonotype has at least ten counts. The V and J genes are TRBV7-2 and TRBJ2-5; 7 bases align to TRBD2. The germline V gene has CDR1 SGHTA and CDR2 FQGNSA. The V gene end was trimmed by 5 bases and the J gene end by 5 bases; junction bases not matched to a gene: 8. The CDR3 runs to 14 residues. CDR3 coding DNA: TGTGCCAGCAGCCACCTTGGGGGGGGGGAGACCCAGTACTTC. Amino acids: CASSHLGGGETQYF.

The chain uses TRBV9 and TRBJ2-2; D possibly corresponds to TRBD1 (6 bases). Between the trimmed V and J ends, which lost 0 bases and 2 bases, there was a span of 11 bases. CDR1 and CDR2 from the germline V gene are SGDLS and YYNGEE. The CDR3 is made up of 16 amino acids. The CDR3 DNA reads as TGTGCCAGCAGCGTAGCAGGGGCGCGTAACACCGGGGAGCTGTTTTTT. Protein: CASSVAGARNTGELFF.

In its sample, this clonotype was seen many times. The V gene is TRBV7-2, the J gene TRBJ2-5, with TRBD2 as a possible D gene (7 bases). V was clipped by 6 bases and J by 1 base, with 15 bases between them. CDR1 is SGHTA and CDR2 is FQGNSA in the germline V gene. The CDR3 covers 15 residues. The CDR3 coding sequence is TGTGCCAGCAGGAGGGAGGGGGTAGTCCAAGAGACCCAGTACTTC. It encodes CASRREGVVQETQYF.

The chain carries TRBV6-2 or TRBV6-3 and TRBJ2-2; D is unclear. Germline CDR1 reads MNHEY; CDR2 reads SVGEGT. V dropped 4 bases and J dropped 4 bases, with 10 bases sitting between them. The CDR3 covers 14 residues. The CDR3 spells CASSSTGFTGELFF. The CDR3 DNA reads TGTGCCAGCAGTTCAACGGGCTTCACCGGGGAGCTGTTTTTT.